The source of this T cell receptor (beta chain) is a study of OX40 agonist ivuxolimab in advanced cancers. Study information: Those treated in dose escalation had hepatocellular carcinoma, melanoma, renal cell cancer or head and neck cancer. Whole-study results and caveats: Nonresponders, in some cases, also had low normalized T-cell clonal expansion.

Looked up from germline, CDR1 is SGHRS and CDR2 is YFSETQ. CDR3 length: 15 residues. V shed 1 base, J shed 5 bases, and the junction held 5 bases outside the gene matches. Details on this clone: Its antigen is unidentified.

Assay used: immunoSEQ multiplex PCR; TCRdb lists only in-frame clones, some missing. Of nearly 60,000 clones in the sample, roughly four fifths were seen once. This receptor was obtained from an adult with an advanced solid tumor such as melanoma, head and neck, liver or kidney cancer. Sample: CD4+ or CD8+ T cells sorted from blood, taken in a trial of the OX40 agonist ivuxolimab. The genes are TRBV5-1 and TRBJ2-3; 9 positions match TRBD2. CDR3 nucleotides: TGCGCCAGCAGCTTGAGCGGGGGGCCCGGAGATACGCAGTATTTT. Protein product: CASSLSGGPGDTQYF.